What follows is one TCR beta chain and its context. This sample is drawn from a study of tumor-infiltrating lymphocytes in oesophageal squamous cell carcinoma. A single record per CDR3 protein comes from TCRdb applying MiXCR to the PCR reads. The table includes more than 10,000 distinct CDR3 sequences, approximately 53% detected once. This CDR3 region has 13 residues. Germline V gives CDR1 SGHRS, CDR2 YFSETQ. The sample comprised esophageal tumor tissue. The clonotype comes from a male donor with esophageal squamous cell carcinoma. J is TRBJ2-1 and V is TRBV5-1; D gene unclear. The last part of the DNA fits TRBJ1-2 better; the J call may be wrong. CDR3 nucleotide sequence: TGCGCCAGCAGCTTGGGCGGGGATTCGGGCTACACCTTC. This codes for CASSLGGDSGYTF.